These 32 T cell receptor beta chains share one sample of origin, sequenced in a study of CD8 T cells in Susac syndrome. An amount of RNA that ranged from about 0.45 to 1 ug was reverse transcribed with random hexamers. One entry per CDR3 protein, called by TCRdb with MiXCR from the immunoSEQ multiplex PCR reads. This table holds approximately 100,000 distinct CDR3 sequences, about 93% found once. Sequencing used CD4+ T cells from PBMCs. The receptors stem from a human donor in good health.

V is TRBV29-1 and J is TRBJ1-3; unclear D gene. V was shortened by 6 bases and J by 4 bases, with 7 bases between the two germline ends. Germline CDR1 and CDR2: SQVTM and ANQGSEA. The CDR3 contains 11 residues. In DNA form, the CDR3 reads TGCAGCGTCTTAAAAGGAAACACCATATATTTT. This gives the protein CSVLKGNTIYF.

The chain combines TRBV4-2 with TRBJ2-3; 7 bases align to TRBD2. V lost 1 base and J lost 3; bases outside the gene matches: 7. This CDR3 is 16 amino acids long. Germline CDR1 LGHNA, CDR2 YNFKEQ. CDR3 protein: CASSQVPGRRTDTQYF. Here the CDR3 DNA reads TGTGCCAGCAGCCAAGTTCCCGGGAGGAGGACAGATACGCAGTATTTT.

This chain joins TRBV7-2 and TRBJ1-1; TRBD1 is a possible D gene (5 bases). Trimming left V 5 bases short and J 4 bases short, with 5 bases between. The length of the CDR3 is 11 residues. CDR1 is SGHTA and CDR2 is FQGNSA in the germline V gene. CDR3 DNA sequence: TGTGCCAGCAGCGGGGGCACTGAAGCTTTCTTT. Amino acids: CASSGGTEAFF.

The chain couples TRBV20-1 to TRBJ1-4; D remains ambiguous. Trimming left V 6 bases short and J 0 bases short, with 11 bases between. Germline CDR1 and CDR2: DFQATT and SNEGSKA (reference sequence). The length of the CDR3 is 14 residues. CDR3 DNA: TGCAGTGCCCGTCCGATTGCAACTAATGAAAAACTGTTTTTT. Protein: CSARPIATNEKLFF.

The gene calls are TRBV5-1 and TRBJ2-1; the match to TRBD1 covers 10 bases. The CDR3 has 15 amino acids. Germline loops: CDR1 SGHRS, CDR2 YFSETQ. The ends lost 5 bases at V and 2 bases at J; junction bases unmatched: 4. In nucleotides, the CDR3 is TGCGCCAGCAGTGGGACAGGGGAGGCCTACAATGAGCAGTTCTTC. Translating it yields CASSGTGEAYNEQFF. The whole variable domain, filled in from reference TRBV5-1 and TRBJ2-1, reads KAGVTQTPRYLIKTRGQQVTLSCSPISGHRSVSWYQQTPGQGLQFLFEYFSETQRNKGNFPGRFSGRQFSNSRSEMNVSTLELGDSALYLCASSGTGEAYNEQFFGPGTRLTVL.

This clonotype was recorded only once. This chain joins TRBV7-9 and TRBJ2-7; the D gene could be TRBD1 or TRBD2 (5 bases each). Trimming took off 5 bases at V and 6 bases at J, with 14 bases between the two ends. Germline lookup yields CDR1 SEHNR and CDR2 FQNEAQ (reference sequence). CDR3 length: 13 residues. CDR3 sequence: CASSRDGFGEQYF. The CDR3 bases are TGTGCCAGCAGCCGGGACGGTTTCGGCGAGCAGTACTTC.

The chain couples TRBV5-1 to TRBJ2-5, with D possibly being TRBD1 (5 bases). CDR1 and CDR2 (germline): SGHRS, YFSETQ. There are 15 residues in the CDR3. V gave up 1 base and J gave up 2 bases, with 12 bases separating them. The CDR3 DNA reads TGCGCCAGCAGCTTGACAGGAGAAAGGCAAGAGACCCAGTACTTC. This codes for CASSLTGERQETQYF. The full variable domain, in which reference TRBV5-1 and TRBJ2-5 provide the parts outside the CDR3, is KAGVTQTPRYLIKTRGQQVTLSCSPISGHRSVSWYQQTPGQGLQFLFEYFSETQRNKGNFPGRFSGRQFSNSRSEMNVSTLELGDSALYLCASSLTGERQETQYFGPGTRLLVL.

The chain is built from TRBV29-1 and TRBJ2-7; TRBD1 is a possible D gene (5 bases). CDR3 length: 12 residues. V was clipped by 7 bases and J by 3 bases, with 13 bases between them. Germline V CDR1 and CDR2: SQVTM, ANQGSEA. CDR3 nucleotide sequence: TGCAGCGCCCAGGGCCAGGTCTACGAGCAGTACTTC. This encodes CSAQGQVYEQYF.

The chain couples TRBV5-5 to TRBJ2-7, with 7 nucleotides matching TRBD1. The V segment lost 4 bases and the J segment 6 bases; nucleotides outside the gene matches: 10. CDR1 and CDR2 (germline): SGHKS, YYEKEE (reference sequence). This CDR3 region has 14 residues. The chain's CDR3 is CASSPGAGGFEQYF. Here the CDR3 DNA reads TGTGCCAGCAGCCCCGGGGCAGGGGGATTCGAGCAGTACTTC.

The chain couples TRBV30 to TRBJ1-3; D perhaps matches TRBD1 (5 bases). CDR3 length: 16 amino acids. Germline CDR1 is GTSNPN and CDR2 is SVGIG (reference sequence). The germline V and J ends were trimmed by 2 bases and 4 bases, with 18 bases remaining between them. CDR3 nucleotide sequence: TGTGCCTGGAGTCCCCATGGAGGGGCGCCGGGAAACACCATATATTTT. This codes for CAWSPHGGAPGNTIYF.

The V call is TRBV7-9, the J call TRBJ2-7; D is unclear. The CDR3 has 11 residues. V was shortened by 4 bases and J by 6 bases, with 7 bases between the two germline ends. CDR1 is SEHNR, CDR2 FQNEAQ, per germline (reference sequence). This chain's CDR3 is CASSYQAEQYF. The CDR3 DNA follows: TGTGCCAGCAGCTATCAAGCCGAGCAGTACTTC.

Here the CDR3 DNA reads TGTGCCAGCAGCTCGAACAGGGGTGAGACCCAGTACTTC. Translating gives CASSSNRGETQYF. V is TRBV7-3 and J is TRBJ2-5; 7 positions match TRBD1. The CDR3 has 13 residues. Germline CDR1 SGHTA, CDR2 FQGTGA. The junction had 4 bases not matched to a gene; V was cut back by 4 bases and J by 5 bases.

The chain combines TRBV6-5 with TRBJ1-4; D not resolved. Germline-derived CDR1 and CDR2 are MNHEY and SVGAGI. The CDR3 extends over 15 amino acids. Trimming removed 6 bases at V and 0 bases at J, with 11 bases between. The CDR3 sequence is CASRMLFATNEKLFF. CDR3 coding DNA: TGTGCCAGCAGGATGCTTTTTGCAACTAATGAAAAACTGTTTTTT.

This clonotype is a singleton in its sample. The chain joins TRBV19 to TRBJ2-1; possible D gene TRBD2, 6 bases. This CDR3 has 16 amino acids. V lost 6 bases, J lost 7 bases, and 22 bases lay in between. Looked up from germline, CDR1 is LNHDA and CDR2 is SQIVND (reference sequence). CDR3 loop: CASSYVGGRTINEQFF. CDR3 nucleotides: TGTGCCAGTAGCTATGTTGGTGGGAGGACTATAAATGAGCAGTTCTTC.

This chain joins TRBV29-1 and TRBJ1-1; D unresolved. Trimming cost V 2 bases and J 4 bases, with 11 bases left between them. This CDR3 spans 13 amino acids. Looked up from germline, CDR1 is SQVTM and CDR2 is ANQGSEA. The CDR3 sequence is CSVERAVTTEAFF. The CDR3, as DNA: TGCAGCGTTGAAAGGGCTGTAACCACTGAAGCTTTCTTT.

This chain joins TRBV6-6 and TRBJ1-5; D possibly corresponds to TRBD1 (6 bases). Trimming removed 9 bases at V and 7 bases at J, with 25 bases between. This CDR3 has 16 residues. Germline V CDR1 and CDR2: MNHNY, SVGAGI (reference sequence). CDR3 residues: CASFPTWGAEGQPQHF. The CDR3 bases are TGTGCCAGTTTCCCGACGTGGGGGGCCGAGGGACAGCCCCAGCATTTT.

Concerning this clonotype: Sequence at one end of the junction differs from germline and may be a read error. This chain uses TRBV10-3 with TRBJ1-1; D unresolved. From germline, CDR1 is ENHRY and CDR2 SYGVKD. The CDR3 runs 13 residues. DNA of the CDR3: TGTGCCATCACTGGACGCCTGAAAACTGAAGCTTTCTTT. As protein: CAITGRLKTEAFF.

This chain links TRBV18 with TRBJ2-7; perhaps TRBD2 as D (5 bases). Germline V lookup: CDR1 KGHSH, CDR2 LQKENI. V shed 2 bases and J shed 2 bases, with 10 bases lying between them. The CDR3 spans 14 residues. The CDR3 region is CASSPEGRPYEQYF. The DNA of the CDR3 is TGTGCCAGCTCACCAGAGGGAAGGCCCTACGAGCAGTACTTC.

The chain combines TRBV29-1 with TRBJ1-5; 7 nucleotides match TRBD1. V lost 5 bases, J lost 1 base, and 2 bases stayed unmatched. There are 13 residues in the CDR3. The germline V gene encodes CDR1 SQVTM and CDR2 ANQGSEA. CDR3 protein: CSVQGQSNQPQHF. The CDR3 bases are TGCAGCGTTCAGGGACAGAGCAATCAGCCCCAGCATTTT.

This sequence joins TRBV7-2 and TRBJ1-2, with 9 bases that match TRBD1. Germline V gene sequence: CDR1 SGHTA, CDR2 FQGNSA. This CDR3 region has 15 residues. The J segment lost 1 base and the V segment lost 6 bases, leaving 6 bases of the junction unmatched. The CDR3 nucleotides read TGTGCCAGCAGTCAAAAGGGACAGGGTAACTATGGCTACACCTTC. It encodes CASSQKGQGNYGYTF.

The V call is TRBV2, the J call TRBJ2-7; 7 bases match TRBD2. The V gene's germline CDR1 is SNHLY and CDR2 FYNNEI. With V trimmed by 2 bases and J by 1 base, 2 bases remained unmatched. This CDR3 is built from 14 residues. The CDR3 spells CASSELAVSYEQYF. In DNA form, the CDR3 reads TGTGCCAGCAGTGAACTAGCGGTATCCTACGAGCAGTACTTC.

This rearrangement joins TRBV3-1 to TRBJ2-5; D call uncertain. Per germline, CDR1 LGHDT and CDR2 YNNKEL (reference sequence). The CDR3 runs 15 residues. Trimming stripped 0 bases from V and 2 bases from J, with 10 bases between. CDR3 sequence (DNA): TGTGCCAGCAGCCAAGATAGGCCCGAGCAAGAGACCCAGTACTTC. Protein product: CASSQDRPEQETQYF.

The genes are TRBV19 and TRBJ2-7; weak D call: TRBD1 (6 bases). The CDR3 is 12 residues long. Germline-derived CDR1 and CDR2 are LNHDA and SQIVND (reference sequence). V shed 8 bases and J shed 10 bases, with 18 bases lying between them. The CDR3 DNA sequence: TGTGCCAGTGGGGGCGGGCCCTATGAACAGTACTTC. It codes for CASGGGPYEQYF.

The V call is TRBV20-1, the J call TRBJ2-5, with TRBD2 as a possible D gene (6 bases). Germline V gene data show CDR1 as DFQATT and CDR2 as SNEGSKA (reference sequence). Deletions cut 5 bases from V and 4 bases from J, with 26 bases between. CDR3 length: 17 amino acids. In DNA, the CDR3 is TGCAGTGCTTTCTCCGGGACTTGGGGGATTGTCGGAGAGACCCAGTACTTC. Translation: CSAFSGTWGIVGETQYF.

This sequence joins TRBV11-2 and TRBJ1-5, with no clear D. Trimming pared 5 bases from V and 4 bases from J, leaving 9 bases between. Germline CDR1 reads SGHAT; CDR2 reads FQNNGV. The CDR3 has 13 residues. CDR3 in amino acids: CASSEDRNQPQHF. In DNA form, the CDR3 reads TGTGCCAGCAGCGAAGACCGTAATCAGCCCCAGCATTTT. The variable domain in full, completed from reference TRBV11-2 and TRBJ1-5, reads EAGVAQSPRYKIIEKRQSVAFWCNPISGHATLYWYQQILGQGPKLLIQFQNNGVVDDSQLPKDRFSAERLKGVDSTLKIQPAKLEDSAVYLCASSEDRNQPQHFGDGTRLSIL.

V usage is TRBV6-6 and J usage is TRBJ1-2, with D unclear. V was clipped by 5 bases and J by 0 bases, with 13 bases between them. Per the germline V gene, CDR1 is MNHNY and CDR2 is SVGAGI (reference sequence). This CDR3 is 15 amino acids long. The CDR3 DNA reads TGTGCCAGCAGTCCCGGACCGTCTGCTAACTATGGCTACACCTTC. This encodes CASSPGPSANYGYTF.

The J gene is TRBJ2-7, the V gene TRBV27; the match to TRBD1 covers 10 bases. V lost 6 bases to trimming and J lost 5 bases; unmatched junction nucleotides: 7. The germline V gene has CDR1 MNHEY and CDR2 SMNVEV (reference sequence). CDR3 length: 14 amino acids. CDR3 residues: CASRSGTGDHEQYF. The CDR3 DNA is TGTGCCAGCAGATCCGGGACAGGGGACCACGAGCAGTACTTC.

The V gene is TRBV29-1, the J gene TRBJ2-4; TRBD1 agrees at 8 bases. Unmatched junction bases numbered 12, after V lost 6 bases and J lost 2 bases. Germline values: CDR1 SQVTM, CDR2 ANQGSEA. The CDR3 has 16 amino acids. The CDR3 is CSVGLTGEISKNIQYF. Here the CDR3 DNA reads TGCAGCGTGGGGCTGACAGGGGAAATTTCCAAAAACATTCAGTACTTC.

In its sample, this clonotype was seen once. V and J are TRBV12-3 or TRBV12-4 and TRBJ1-5; D is unresolved. The CDR3 is 15 amino acids. V was shortened by 3 bases and J by 2 bases, with 11 bases between the two germline ends. The CDR3 bases are TGTGCCAGCAGTTTGAGGTCCGGGGGCAATCAGCCCCAGCATTTT. It translates to CASSLRSGGNQPQHF.

The CDR3 here is CASSQEGLAGGREQYF. CDR3 coding DNA: TGTGCCAGCAGCCAGGAGGGACTAGCGGGAGGTCGCGAGCAGTACTTC. The chain uses TRBV14 and TRBJ2-7; 15 bases line up with TRBD2. The CDR3 is 16 residues long. The V gene's germline CDR1 is SGHDN and CDR2 FVKESK. V lost 3 bases and J lost 6; bases outside the gene matches: 6.

This clonotype was picked up one time. This chain uses TRBV28 with TRBJ2-7, with 11 bases fitting TRBD2. J was trimmed by 4 bases and V by 1 base; bases with no gene match: 12. Germline CDR1 MDHEN, CDR2 SYDVKM. CDR3 length: 18 amino acids. This CDR3 is CASSLSARLAGRWYEQYF. The CDR3 nucleotides are TGTGCCAGCAGTTTATCCGCCCGACTAGCGGGAAGGTGGTACGAGCAGTACTTC.

The chain carries TRBV29-1 and TRBJ2-3; TRBD2 might be the D (6 bases). V was trimmed by 4 bases and J by 3 bases, leaving 11 bases between them. The CDR3 runs to 13 residues. CDR1 is SQVTM and CDR2 is ANQGSEA in the germline V gene. As DNA, the CDR3 is TGCAGCGTTGTCCGGGGGAGAACAGATACGCAGTATTTT. The encoded protein is CSVVRGRTDTQYF.